The rows below give T cell receptor beta chains drawn from one sample of a study of shared T cell receptors in the human thymus. Sequenced by immunoSEQ multiplex PCR; TCRdb stores in-frame clones only, minus some. The table has hundreds of thousands of clones, around 87% seen once. These data also featured in a second study, about human thymus T cells.

The specimen was thymocytes. These receptors came from a boy under three years old with a congenital heart defect. Both conserved end residues are part of each CDR3. Each record gives: J gene, D gene, clone size, V gene, CDR3 protein, CDR3 DNA. The D gene is left open where the match is weak. Size is stated for part of the rows, as once, few or many counts, or as a class when the clone is expanded.

J: TRBJ2-7; D: TRBD2; size: NA; V: TRBV9; CDR3: CASSVDDSGSYEQYF; DNA: TGTGCCAGCAGCGTAGATGATAGCGGGAGCTACGAGCAGTACTTC
J: TRBJ1-3; D: NA; size: NA; V: TRBV5-1; CDR3: CASSLAGSSGNTIYF; DNA: TGCGCCAGCAGCTTGGCAGGCTCCTCTGGAAACACCATATATTTT
J: TRBJ2-7; D: TRBD1; size: NA; V: TRBV6-5; CDR3: CASSPRDSAYEQYF; DNA: TGTGCCAGCAGTCCCCGGGACAGTGCCTACGAGCAGTACTTC
J: TRBJ2-3; D: NA; size: NA; V: TRBV18; CDR3: CASTTERADTQYF; DNA: TGTGCCAGCACCACCGAGAGGGCAGATACGCAGTATTTT
J: TRBJ1-2; D: TRBD1; size: NA; V: TRBV6-6; CDR3: CASSYPGTGSYYGYTF; DNA: TGTGCCAGCAGTTACCCTGGGACAGGGAGTTATTATGGCTACACCTTC
J: TRBJ1-5; D: TRBD1; size: NA; V: TRBV28; CDR3: CASSQDRANQPQHF; DNA: TGTGCCAGCAGCCAGGACAGGGCCAATCAGCCCCAGCATTTT
J: TRBJ2-7; D: TRBD1; size: NA; V: TRBV5-1; CDR3: CASSPGQGPSMAPYEQYF; DNA: TGCGCCAGCAGCCCAGGACAGGGCCCCTCGATGGCCCCCTACGAGCAGTACTTC
J: TRBJ2-6; D: TRBD2; size: NA; V: TRBV2; CDR3: CASSDMATSGGPSGANVLTF; DNA: TGTGCCAGCAGTGATATGGCGACTAGCGGGGGCCCATCTGGGGCCAACGTCCTGACTTTC
J: TRBJ2-2; D: TRBD1; size: NA; V: TRBV29-1; CDR3: CSADREYTGELFF; DNA: TGCAGCGCGGACAGGGAGTATACCGGGGAGCTGTTTTTT
J: TRBJ2-1; D: TRBD1; size: NA; V: TRBV5-6; CDR3: CASSLGQGEDEQFF; DNA: TGTGCCAGCAGCCTGGGACAGGGCGAGGATGAGCAGTTCTTC
J: TRBJ1-2; D: NA; size: NA; V: TRBV5-7; CDR3: CASSFGRLFYYGYTF; DNA: TGTGCCAGCAGCTTCGGCCGACTTTTTTACTATGGCTACACCTTC
J: TRBJ2-3; D: TRBD2; size: NA; V: TRBV5-4; CDR3: CASSSTGTSGPDTQYF; DNA: TGTGCCAGCAGTTCAACCGGGACTAGCGGGCCAGATACGCAGTATTTT
J: TRBJ2-1; D: TRBD1; size: NA; V: TRBV7-9; CDR3: CASSIGTGINNEQFF; DNA: TGTGCCAGCAGCATCGGGACAGGGATTAACAATGAGCAGTTCTTC
J: TRBJ1-2; D: NA; size: NA; V: TRBV6-6; CDR3: CASSYSSQDTNGYTF; DNA: TGTGCCAGCAGTTACTCGTCTCAGGACACGAATGGCTACACCTTC
J: TRBJ2-5; D: NA; size: NA; V: TRBV5-1; CDR3: CASSHGRDETQYF; DNA: TGCGCCAGCAGCCACGGCAGGGATGAGACCCAGTACTTC
J: TRBJ2-7; D: TRBD1; size: few; V: TRBV28; CDR3: CASSLEGAIPLGCEQYF; DNA: TGTGCCAGCAGTTTAGAGGGGGCTATTCCCCTCGGGTGCGAGCAGTACTTC
J: TRBJ2-1; D: TRBD2; size: NA; V: TRBV18; CDR3: CASSPPGRASNSGVSEQFF; DNA: TGTGCCAGCTCACCACCTGGCAGGGCGTCGAATAGCGGGGTTTCGGAGCAGTTCTTC
J: TRBJ1-6; D: NA; size: NA; V: TRBV7-2; CDR3: CASSLESGQPYNSPLHF; DNA: TGTGCCAGCAGCTTAGAATCAGGCCAACCCTATAATTCACCCCTCCACTTT
J: TRBJ1-1; D: NA; size: NA; V: TRBV14; CDR3: CASSPREKMNTEAFF; DNA: TGTGCCAGCAGCCCCCGGGAGAAGATGAACACTGAAGCTTTCTTT
J: TRBJ2-3; D: TRBD1; size: NA; V: TRBV27; CDR3: CASSWRRPTGTDTQYF; DNA: TGTGCCAGCAGTTGGAGGAGACCGACAGGGACAGATACGCAGTATTTT
J: TRBJ2-1; D: TRBD2; size: NA; V: TRBV9; CDR3: CASSVNSRRGRNNEQFF; DNA: TGTGCCAGCAGCGTAAATTCGCGGCGGGGGAGGAACAATGAGCAGTTCTTC
J: TRBJ2-7; D: TRBD2; size: few; V: TRBV5-1; CDR3: CASSGRGLAGYYEQYF; DNA: TGCGCCAGCAGCGGGAGAGGACTAGCGGGCTACTACGAGCAGTACTTC